Detailed here is one T cell receptor beta chain. What it binds is unknown. The CDR3 sequence is 13 residues long. V was shortened by 0 bases and J by 4 bases, with 8 bases between the two germline ends. Germline CDR1 GTSNPN, CDR2 SVGIG (reference sequence). The PCR was carried out with 60 Vbeta primers and 13 Jbeta primers. Repertoires were generated with immunoSEQ multiplex PCR, while TCRdb's copy carries only in-frame clones and drops some. Of over 95,000 clones in the sample, about 70% were seen once. The data were taken from a study of cytomegalovirus exposure and HLA in healthy donors. Notes on the study in general: A later analysis associated roughly 15,000 TCR beta sequences with HLA alleles at a 0.05 false discovery rate. Most of the TCR beta V segments (in an earlier analysis) were productive either about 87% or about 30% of the time.

The origin of this receptor is a woman aged 40-49 years in good health and CMV-seropositive. The rearrangement joins TRBV30 to TRBJ2-3, with D perhaps matching TRBD2 (6 bases). Sequencing used PBMCs. This CDR3 is CAWSVPGADTQYF. The CDR3 bases are TGTGCCTGGAGTGTACCGGGGGCAGATACGCAGTATTTT.